The 16 T cell receptor beta chains presented below share a single source sample, sequenced in a study of blood T cell repertoires in COVID-19. TCRdb's copy holds only in-frame clones and misses some; the assay was immunoSEQ multiplex PCR. This sample carries 280,000 or so clones, roughly 89% of them seen once, and the ten largest clones take under 7%. The specimen was PBMCs or T cells enriched from blood (not recorded which). Receptors were obtained from a woman aged 40 to 50 who had recovered from COVID-19.

This chain connects TRBV24-1 to TRBJ2-1, with 7 bases identical to TRBD1. J lost 4 bases, V lost 3 bases, and 8 bases had no gene match. This CDR3 is 16 amino acids long. Germline V gene sequence: CDR1 KGHDR, CDR2 SFDVKD. The CDR3 DNA sequence: TGTGCCACCAGTGATCCCAAAGGGGGCTCTTACAATGAGCAGTTCTTC. Protein product: CATSDPKGGSYNEQFF.

The chain combines TRBV2 with TRBJ2-1, with D uncertain. Germline V lookup: CDR1 SNHLY, CDR2 FYNNEI. V shed 0 bases and J shed 2 bases, with 11 bases lying between them. The CDR3 runs 16 residues. The CDR3 region is CASSEAFSSAYNEQFF. CDR3 coding DNA: TGTGCCAGCAGTGAAGCGTTTTCTAGTGCCTACAATGAGCAGTTCTTC.

The chain recombines TRBV18 with TRBJ1-3; 8 positions agree with TRBD1. The V segment lost 1 base and the J segment 4 bases; nucleotides outside the gene matches: 9. The length of the CDR3 is 17 residues. CDR1 and CDR2 from the germline V gene are KGHSH and LQKENI. DNA of the CDR3: TGTGCCAGCTCACCACAGACGGGACAGGTCGACGGAAACACCATATATTTT. Translation: CASSPQTGQVDGNTIYF.

The J gene is TRBJ1-3, the V gene TRBV14, with D maybe TRBD1 (6 bases). There are 14 residues in the CDR3. The germline V gene encodes CDR1 SGHDN and CDR2 FVKESK. Trimming shortened V by 4 bases and J by 2 bases, and 9 bases separated the two germline ends. CDR3 nucleotides: TGTGCCAGCAGCCCGTGGACAGCTGGAAACACCATATATTTT. Translation gives CASSPWTAGNTIYF. The full variable domain, its missing parts supplied by reference TRBV14 and TRBJ1-3, is EAGVTQFPSHSVIEKGQTVTLRCDPISGHDNLYWYRRVMGKEIKFLLHFVKESKQDESGMPNNRFLAERTGGTYSTLKVQPAELEDSGVYFCASSPWTAGNTIYFGEGSWLTVV.

The chain carries TRBV27 and TRBJ1-2; TRBD1 aligns across 7 bases. V was pared by 6 bases and J by 2 bases, with 3 bases of the junction left unmatched. Germline lookup yields CDR1 MNHEY and CDR2 SMNVEV (reference sequence). There are 13 residues in the CDR3. In DNA, the CDR3 is TGTGCCAGCAGACCGGACAGGAACTATGGCTACACCTTC. Its protein is CASRPDRNYGYTF.

This clone was observed once. An end of the junction differs from the germline gene, which may be a read error. V is TRBV6-5 and J is TRBJ2-7; D call uncertain. This CDR3 is built from 12 residues. CDR1 is MNHEY, CDR2 SVGAGI, per germline. The CDR3 is CASTLSSHEQYF. CDR3 bases: TGTGCCAGCACCCTCTCCTCCCACGAGCAGTACTTC.

In regard to this clone: Lacking the conserved final phenylalanine or tryptophan, this CDR3 likely reflects a read error. The limits of the CDR3 on the DNA are not certain, so only TCRdb's listed CDR3 is given. The rearrangement uses TRBV6-6 and TRBJ2-4; the table names TRBD1, a call not compared with the DNA. The CDR3 adds up to 12 amino acids, both ends counted. Germline assignment: CDR1 MNHNY and CDR2 SVGAGI (reference sequence). Here the CDR3 reads CASSDSQGRYLL.

The gene calls are TRBV3-1 (or the pseudogene TRBV3-2) and TRBJ2-7; D is ambiguous. V lost 1 base, J lost 3 bases, and 7 bases lay in between. CDR1 and CDR2 (germline): LGHDT, YNNKEL (reference sequence). This CDR3 is 13 amino acids long. As DNA, the CDR3 is TGTGCCAGCAGCCAAGCGCGAAACTACGAGCAGTACTTC. Residues: CASSQARNYEQYF.

This rearrangement joins TRBV6-5 to TRBJ2-5, with TRBD1 matching 9 bases. Germline V lookup: CDR1 MNHEY, CDR2 SVGAGI. This CDR3 comprises 14 residues. V trimming: 8 bases; J trimming: 4 bases; junction bases outside the gene matches: 8. CDR3 in amino acids: CASQDGQGRETQYF. The CDR3 DNA is TGTGCCAGCCAAGACGGACAGGGGAGAGAGACCCAGTACTTC.

This sequence joins TRBV7-2 and TRBJ2-7; 8 bases fit TRBD1. The ends lost 5 bases at V and 7 bases at J; junction bases unmatched: 10. The germline gives CDR1 SGHTA, CDR2 FQGNSA. This CDR3 comprises 14 residues. The CDR3 region has the DNA TGTGCCAGCAGCACTAAGGGCAGGGGGCTGGAGCAGTACTTC. It yields the protein CASSTKGRGLEQYF.

The genes are TRBV29-1 and TRBJ2-7; TRBD1 might be the D (5 bases). V was pared by 7 bases and J by 2 bases, with 12 bases between. The CDR3 runs 12 residues. Germline V gives CDR1 SQVTM, CDR2 ANQGSEA. CDR3: CSAVAGTYEQYF. CDR3 nucleotide sequence: TGCAGCGCGGTAGCAGGGACCTACGAGCAGTACTTC.

The gene calls are TRBV3-1 (or the pseudogene TRBV3-2) and TRBJ2-1; D is possibly TRBD1 (6 bases). The CDR3 sequence is 15 residues long. The V end lost 2 bases, the J end lost 6 bases, and 14 bases lay between the germline ends. Germline values: CDR1 LGHDT, CDR2 YNNKEL (reference sequence). CDR3 residues: CASSQRTVASNEQFF. DNA of the CDR3: TGTGCCAGCAGCCAACGGACAGTGGCGAGCAATGAGCAGTTCTTC.

The genes are TRBV5-1 and TRBJ1-2; the match to TRBD1 covers 8 bases. The V segment lost 2 bases and the J segment 8 bases; nucleotides outside the gene matches: 14. The CDR3 runs to 16 residues. Germline lookup yields CDR1 SGHRS and CDR2 YFSETQ. CDR3 loop: CASSFGAVQGEEGYTF. CDR3 sequence (DNA): TGCGCCAGCAGCTTTGGCGCGGTACAGGGGGAAGAAGGCTACACCTTC. Variable domain in full (rest from reference TRBV5-1 and TRBJ1-2): KAGVTQTPRYLIKTRGQQVTLSCSPISGHRSVSWYQQTPGQGLQFLFEYFSETQRNKGNFPGRFSGRQFSNSRSEMNVSTLELGDSALYLCASSFGAVQGEEGYTFGSGTRLTVV.

V is TRBV7-8 and J is TRBJ2-3, with unresolved D. From germline, CDR1 is SGHVS and CDR2 FQNEAQ. V was cut by 2 bases and J by 5 bases, with 2 bases left in between. The CDR3 totals 11 residues. The CDR3 DNA reads TGTGCCAGCAGCTTACTAGATACGCAGTATTTT. Translated, it gives CASSLLDTQYF.

This clone was observed a few times. The genes are TRBV2 and TRBJ2-7, with TRBD1 matching over 7 bases. In germline, CDR1 is SNHLY, CDR2 FYNNEI. The CDR3 consists of 13 residues. V was clipped by 11 bases and J by 4 bases; unmatched bases: 11. For the CDR3, the DNA is TGTGCCGGAACGAAAGGGGGCCCATACGAGCAGTACTTC. Its protein product is CAGTKGGPYEQYF.

The chain links TRBV4-3 to TRBJ1-1, with 9 bases aligning to TRBD1. CDR1 and CDR2 (germline): LGHNA, YSLEER. J gave up 1 base and V 0 bases, and 6 bases lay outside the gene matches. The CDR3 consists of 17 residues. CDR3 in amino acids: CASSQDRGQGANTEAFF. The DNA of the CDR3 is TGCGCCAGCAGCCAAGATCGGGGACAGGGCGCGAACACTGAAGCTTTCTTT.